The 19 T cell receptor beta chains presented below share a single source sample, sequenced in a study of blood T cell repertoires in COVID-19. The assay was immunoSEQ multiplex PCR, and TCRdb's table has in-frame clones only and misses some. The data contain under 20,000 clones, just over 90% of them seen just once; the ten biggest clones take up about 4%. The sample consisted of peripheral blood. The receptors come from a woman aged 45-65 years with active COVID-19.

J is TRBJ2-7 and V is TRBV28, with 7 bases identical to TRBD2. The CDR3 extends over 15 amino acids. Per germline, CDR1 MDHEN and CDR2 SYDVKM. V gave up 3 bases and J gave up 3 bases; unmatched junction bases: 8. In DNA form, the CDR3 reads TGTGCCAGCAGTTTGGGCGGGGGTGAAATCTACGAGCAGTACTTC. It encodes CASSLGGGEIYEQYF.

This chain joins TRBV28 and TRBJ2-7; 11 positions match TRBD2. V lost 7 bases to trimming and J lost 2 bases; unmatched junction nucleotides: 4. Germline assignment: CDR1 MDHEN and CDR2 SYDVKM. The CDR3 consists of 14 residues. The CDR3 DNA is TGTGCCAGCACCTCGACTAGCGGGACCTACGAGCAGTACTTC. Protein product: CASTSTSGTYEQYF.

The rearrangement links TRBV4-1 to TRBJ1-1; TRBD1 aligns across 7 bases. The trim removed 3 bases at V and 3 bases at J, leaving 4 bases unmatched. The germline V gene has CDR1 MGHRA and CDR2 YSYEKL. CDR3 length: 14 residues. CDR3 protein: CASSQQGGYTEAFF. CDR3 bases: TGCGCCAGCAGCCAGCAGGGGGGCTACACTGAAGCTTTCTTT.

The V call is TRBV6-1, the J call TRBJ1-2; maybe TRBD1 (6 bases). The germline V gene has CDR1 MNHNS and CDR2 SASEGT. This CDR3 region has 16 residues. V was trimmed by 4 bases and J by 3 bases, leaving 18 bases between them. CDR3 residues: CASSVGFRGPHYGYTF. In DNA, the CDR3 is TGTGCCAGCAGTGTAGGATTCAGGGGCCCGCACTATGGCTACACCTTC.

The chain joins TRBV27 to TRBJ1-3; no clear D gene. Per the germline V gene, CDR1 is MNHEY and CDR2 is SMNVEV (reference sequence). The germline V and J ends were trimmed by 5 bases and 4 bases, with 9 bases remaining between them. The CDR3 extends over 13 amino acids. CDR3 DNA sequence: TGTGCCAGCAGTGTCACGCGGGGAAACACCATATATTTT. The encoded protein is CASSVTRGNTIYF.

J is TRBJ1-2 and V is TRBV6-5; D unclear. Germline-derived CDR1 and CDR2 are MNHEY and SVGAGI. Trimming shortened V by 4 bases and J by 5 bases, and 11 bases separated the two germline ends. This CDR3 region has 13 residues. The CDR3 protein is CASSFQRTYGYTF. The CDR3 DNA is TGTGCCAGCAGTTTCCAGCGGACTTATGGCTACACCTTC.

The rearrangement links TRBV6-6 to TRBJ2-7; the match to TRBD1 covers 10 bases. The CDR3 runs to 13 residues. Germline V gene data show CDR1 as MNHNY and CDR2 as SVGAGI (reference sequence). Germline trimming cut 6 bases from V and 5 bases from J; bases unmatched to any gene: 4. CDR3 sequence reads: CASSRQGANEQYF. In DNA form, the CDR3 reads TGTGCCAGCAGCAGACAGGGGGCGAACGAGCAGTACTTC.

The chain uses TRBV3-1 (or the pseudogene TRBV3-2) and TRBJ1-1; tentative D call: TRBD1 (6 bases). The CDR3 covers 13 residues. Trimming stripped 5 bases from V and 1 base from J, with 8 bases between. The V gene's germline CDR1 is LGHDT and CDR2 YNNKEL (reference sequence). The CDR3 reads CASSVQGNTEAFF. The CDR3 DNA is TGTGCCAGCAGCGTACAGGGGAACACTGAAGCTTTCTTT.

This rearrangement joins TRBV14 to TRBJ1-1; no clear D. Germline CDR1 reads SGHDN; CDR2 reads FVKESK. Deletions cut 2 bases from V and 10 bases from J, with 11 bases between. The CDR3 spans 12 residues. CDR3 nucleotide sequence: TGTGCCAGCAGCCAAAATGGGCTCGGAGCTTTCTTT. Translating gives CASSQNGLGAFF.

This rearrangement joins TRBV4-1 to TRBJ2-1; 8 bases are shared with TRBD2. Germline trimming cut 1 base from V and 9 bases from J; bases unmatched to any gene: 2. The CDR3 is 13 amino acids. Germline V gene data show CDR1 as MGHRA and CDR2 as YSYEKL. CDR3 in DNA: TGCGCCAGCAGCCAAGGTCTAGCGGGTGAGCAGTTCTTC. Translated, it gives CASSQGLAGEQFF.

This rearrangement joins TRBV12-3 or TRBV12-4 to TRBJ1-1; perhaps TRBD1 as D (6 bases). This CDR3 is built from 13 residues. V lost 7 bases and J lost 0, with 9 bases in between. DNA for the CDR3: TGTGCCAGCATTGGACAGATGAACACTGAAGCTTTCTTT. It specifies CASIGQMNTEAFF.

The J gene is TRBJ2-4, the V gene TRBV6-1, with D possibly being TRBD2 (6 bases). V lost 3 bases, J lost 3 bases, and 15 bases lay in between. The CDR3 covers 16 residues. Germline V gene data show CDR1 as MNHNS and CDR2 as SASEGT. CDR3 nucleotides: TGTGCCAGCAGTGAGGTTTTTGGGGGAGGCAAAAACATTCAGTACTTC. It is translated as CASSEVFGGGKNIQYF.

The rearrangement links TRBV28 to TRBJ2-5; 7 nucleotides match TRBD1. The germline CDR1 and CDR2 sequences are MDHEN and SYDVKM. V was clipped by 1 base and J by 0 bases; unmatched bases: 2. The CDR3 sequence is 15 residues long. CDR3 loop: CASSLYRGYQETQYF. In DNA, the CDR3 is TGTGCCAGCAGTTTATACAGGGGCTACCAAGAGACCCAGTACTTC.

The chain carries TRBV5-1 and TRBJ1-1, with D unresolved. Per germline, CDR1 SGHRS and CDR2 YFSETQ. V shed 0 bases and J shed 1 base, with 10 bases lying between them. This CDR3 has 15 amino acids. The CDR3 spells CASSLDRGWNTEAFF. Written as DNA, the CDR3 is TGCGCCAGCAGCTTGGATCGAGGTTGGAACACTGAAGCTTTCTTT. The entire variable domain, with the rest obtained from reference TRBV5-1 and TRBJ1-1, is as follows: KAGVTQTPRYLIKTRGQQVTLSCSPISGHRSVSWYQQTPGQGLQFLFEYFSETQRNKGNFPGRFSGRQFSNSRSEMNVSTLELGDSALYLCASSLDRGWNTEAFFGQGTRLTVV.

This clone was detected once. The rearrangement links TRBV4-2 to TRBJ1-2, with 8 bases that match TRBD1. The CDR3 consists of 15 residues. The germline CDR1 and CDR2 sequences are LGHNA and YNFKEQ. The ends lost 0 bases at V and 6 bases at J; junction bases unmatched: 6. CDR3 loop: CASSQEGTGLNGYTF. As DNA, the CDR3 is TGTGCCAGCAGCCAAGAGGGGACAGGTCTCAATGGCTACACCTTC.

The chain couples TRBV2 to TRBJ1-1; D uncertain. Germline values: CDR1 SNHLY, CDR2 FYNNEI. The CDR3 is 13 residues long. The ends were cut back, 7 bases at V and 4 bases at J, with 13 bases in the middle. The CDR3 sequence is CASIGGGSTEAFF. The CDR3 bases are TGTGCCAGCATCGGAGGAGGGAGCACTGAAGCTTTCTTT.

CDR3 amino acids: CASSPTRLAGRGAGELFF. The CDR3 DNA follows: TGTGCCAGCAGCCCCACCCGACTAGCAGGTCGGGGGGCCGGGGAGCTGTTTTTT. The J gene is TRBJ2-2, the V gene TRBV9, with 7 bases lining up with TRBD2. CDR1 is SGDLS, CDR2 YYNGEE, per germline. The J segment lost 6 bases and the V segment lost 4 bases, leaving 18 bases of the junction unmatched. The CDR3 spans 18 residues. Combining the CDR3 with reference TRBV9 and TRBJ2-2 gives the whole variable domain DSGVTQTPKHLITATGQRVTLRCSPRSGDLSVYWYQQSLDQGLQFLIQYYNGEERAKGNILERFSAQQFPDLHSELNLSSLELGDSALYFCASSPTRLAGRGAGELFFGEGSRLTVL.

The chain couples TRBV6-1 to TRBJ1-5; a weak D match, TRBD1 (5 bases). CDR1 and CDR2 from the germline V gene are MNHNS and SASEGT. The CDR3 has 18 amino acids. V lost 0 bases, J lost 3 bases, and 18 bases lay in between. The CDR3: CASSEAGGSRANNQPQHF. CDR3 DNA sequence: TGTGCCAGCAGTGAAGCGGGGGGGAGCCGGGCCAACAATCAGCCCCAGCATTTT.

J is TRBJ2-3 and V is TRBV20-1, with D uncertain. This CDR3 is built from 11 residues. The V gene lost 2 bases and the J gene lost 6 bases, with 6 bases spanning the gap. Germline lookup yields CDR1 DFQATT and CDR2 SNEGSKA (reference sequence). The CDR3 sequence: CSARLRDTQYF. The CDR3 DNA sequence: TGCAGTGCTAGATTGAGGGATACGCAGTATTTT.